This T cell receptor (beta chain) appears in the sequencing data of a study of shared clonotypes between healthy human individuals. V lost 1 base to trimming and J lost 7 bases, with 8 bases between them. The germline CDR1 and CDR2 sequences are SQVTM and ANQGSEA. This CDR3 has 12 amino acids. Sequenced by immunoSEQ multiplex PCR; TCRdb stores in-frame clones only, minus some. Of more than 200,000 clones in the sample, 60% to 70% are singletons; the top ten hold more than 9.5%. The sequence derives from a man aged 25-45 years in good health. The sequenced sample consisted of memory CD4+ T cells sorted from blood. As for subset: CD45RA-negative fraction. The chain links TRBV29-1 to TRBJ2-1, with D unresolved. CDR3 DNA sequence: TGCAGCGTTGAAGTGGGCCCAAATGAGCAGTTCTTC. Encoded protein: CSVEVGPNEQFF.